This T cell receptor beta chain appears in the sequencing data of a study of T-cell reconstitution after alpha-beta-depleted transplantation in children. Overall study findings and caveats: The study traced high day-60 TCRbeta diversity in some patients to surviving recipient T cells and thymic progenitors. At one year after transplant, newly produced T cells mostly accounted for T-cell counts and diversity. Several hundred expanded graft clones reportedly supplied alpha-beta T cells about two months after transplant.

Trimming pared 4 bases from V and 5 bases from J, leaving 7 bases between. The CDR3 spans 12 residues. Germline CDR1 is SEHNR and CDR2 is FQNEAQ (reference sequence). This clonotype was counted at least ten times. Its antigen remains unknown. The authors prepared the TCRbeta library with unique molecular identifiers. MiXCR, run by TCRdb on the PCR reads, gives a single entry per CDR3 protein. The table includes about 290,000 distinct CDR3 sequences, around 10% detected once. Sequenced here: PBMCs, sampled before TCRalphabeta/CD19-depleted stem cell transplant. The origin of this receptor is a boy in the first two years of life with acute myeloid leukemia, due to receive a stem cell transplant. The chain combines TRBV7-9 with TRBJ2-3, with D possibly matching TRBD1 (6 bases). The CDR3 region has the DNA TGTGCCAGCAGCTCGACAGGAGATACGCAGTATTTT. It codes for CASSSTGDTQYF.